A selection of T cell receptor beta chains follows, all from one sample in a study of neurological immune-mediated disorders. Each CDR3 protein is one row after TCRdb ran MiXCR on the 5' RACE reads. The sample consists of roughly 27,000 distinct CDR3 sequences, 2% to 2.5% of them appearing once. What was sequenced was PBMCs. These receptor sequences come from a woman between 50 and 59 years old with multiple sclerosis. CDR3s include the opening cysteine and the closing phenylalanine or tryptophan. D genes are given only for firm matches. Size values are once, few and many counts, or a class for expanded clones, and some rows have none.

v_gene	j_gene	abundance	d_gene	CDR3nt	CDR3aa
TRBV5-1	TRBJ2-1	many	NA	TGCGCCAGCAGCTTAGGCGGAGCAACCTCCTACAATGAGCAGTTCTTC	CASSLGGATSYNEQFF
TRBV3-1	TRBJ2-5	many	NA	TGTGCCAGCAGCCCACTCATCCAAGAGACCCAGTACTTC	CASSPLIQETQYF
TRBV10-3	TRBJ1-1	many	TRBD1	TGTGCCATCAGAACGGAGGGGGCGGGCACTGAAGCTTTCTTT	CAIRTEGAGTEAFF
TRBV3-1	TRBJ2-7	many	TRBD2	TGTGCCAGCAGTTCACTAGCGAACCCCTACGAGCAGTACTTC	CASSSLANPYEQYF
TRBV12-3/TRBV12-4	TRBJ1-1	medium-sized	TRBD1	TGTGCCAGCAGTTTCTTCGGGACAGGAAAAGCTTTCTTT	CASSFFGTGKAFF
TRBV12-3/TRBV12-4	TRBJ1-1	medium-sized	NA	TGTGCCAGCAGCTATGGACAGACGAACACTGAAGCTTTCTTT	CASSYGQTNTEAFF
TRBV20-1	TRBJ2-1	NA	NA	TGCAGTGCTAGCAGACTAGAGGAGCAGTTCTTC	CSASRLEEQFF
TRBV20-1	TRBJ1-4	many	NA	TGCAGTGCTAGCAGGGCGTCGACGAAGGGTGAAAAACTGTTTTTT	CSASRASTKGEKLFF
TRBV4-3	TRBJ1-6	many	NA	TGCGCCAGCAGCCAAGACTCCGTTGGGAATTCACCCCTCAACTTT	CASSQDSVGNSPLNF
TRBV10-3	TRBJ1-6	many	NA	TGTGCCATCACTGACAGTTATTCACCCCTCCACTTT	CAITDSYSPLHF
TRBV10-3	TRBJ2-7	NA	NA	TGTGCCATCAGTGAGGGGACATTCTACGAGCAGTACTTC	CAISEGTFYEQYF
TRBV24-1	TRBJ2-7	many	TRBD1	TGTGCCACCAGTGATTTGCCCCGGGACAGGGCCTACGAGCAGTACTTC	CATSDLPRDRAYEQYF
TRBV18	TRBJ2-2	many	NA	TGTGCCAGCTCACCAACCCGAGGCGCCGGGGAGCTGTTTTTT	CASSPTRGAGELFF
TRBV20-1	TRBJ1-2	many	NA	TGCAGTGCTAGTAGCCCGAACTATGGCTACACCTTC	CSASSPNYGYTF
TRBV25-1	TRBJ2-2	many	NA	TGTGCCAGCAGTGTGCAGCCTGACACCGGGGAGCTGTTTTTT	CASSVQPDTGELFF
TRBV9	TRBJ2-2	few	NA	TGTGCCAGCAGCGTCTTACAGGGCTCCACCGGGGAGCTGTTTTTT	CASSVLQGSTGELFF
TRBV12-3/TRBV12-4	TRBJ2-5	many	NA	TGTGCCAGCAGTCCCGAAACAGTTATGAGTACCCAGTACTTC	CASSPETVMSTQYF
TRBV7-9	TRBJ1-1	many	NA	TGTGCCAGCAGCCCACAGGGTGGCACTGAAGCTTTCTTT	CASSPQGGTEAFF
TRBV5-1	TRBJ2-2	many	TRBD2	TGCGCCAGCAGCTTAGTTGTGGGACTAGCGTCCGGGGAGCTGTTTTTT	CASSLVVGLASGELFF
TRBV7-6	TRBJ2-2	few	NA	TGTGCCAGCAGCCGAACCTGGGGTTCGAACACCGGGGAGCTGTTTTTT	CASSRTWGSNTGELFF
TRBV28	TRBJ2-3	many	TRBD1	TGTGCCAGCAGTTCAACAGGGGGAGTAGATACGCAGTATTTT	CASSSTGGVDTQYF
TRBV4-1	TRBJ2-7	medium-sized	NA	TGCGCCAGCAGCCAAGTCGATTTGGTGGTCTATGGGGAGCAGTACTTC	CASSQVDLVVYGEQYF
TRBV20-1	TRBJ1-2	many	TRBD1	TGCAGTGCTAGACATGGACAGGGGGCCGCTGGCTACACCTTC	CSARHGQGAAGYTF
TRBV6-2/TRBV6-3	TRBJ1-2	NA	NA	TGTGCCAGCAGTTCTGATTACGCAGTTAACTATGGCTACACCTTC	CASSSDYAVNYGYTF
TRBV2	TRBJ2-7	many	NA	TGTGCCAGCAGTGAAGTGCTGAAACAGTACTTC	CASSEVLKQYF
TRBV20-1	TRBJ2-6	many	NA	TGCAGTGGGAAAAGAGGGGGGCTTCCCAACGTCCTGACTTTC	CSGKRGGLPNVLTF
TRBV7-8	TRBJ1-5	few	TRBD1	TGTGCCAGCAGCCAGGAGGGGGCGGTGAATCAGCCCCAGAATTTT	CASSQEGAVNQPQNF
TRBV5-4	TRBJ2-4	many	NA	TGTGCCAGCAGCTTAAGGGACAACGGGAACATTCAGTACTTC	CASSLRDNGNIQYF
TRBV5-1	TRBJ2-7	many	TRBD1	TGCGCCAGCAGCAGCCAGGGGGCGGAAGAGCAGTACTTC	CASSSQGAEEQYF